This TCR beta chain derives from a study of blood T cell repertoires in COVID-19. The repertoire was sequenced with immunoSEQ multiplex PCR; TCRdb's copy has only in-frame clones and lacks some. Among over 250,000 clones, 80% to 95% were seen once, and the ten largest hold 2% to 2.5%. V trimming: 3 bases; J trimming: 1 base; junction bases outside the gene matches: 10. This CDR3 contains 17 residues. The V gene's germline CDR1 is SGHRS and CDR2 YFSETQ. This chain uses TRBV5-1 with TRBJ1-1; 9 bases are shared with TRBD1. This TCR came from a woman aged 25 to 45 with COVID-19, enrolled during active disease. The source material was peripheral blood. The CDR3 sequence is CASSSGQGRTGNTEAFF. The CDR3 nucleotides read TGCGCCAGCAGCTCGGGACAGGGAAGGACTGGGAACACTGAAGCTTTCTTT.